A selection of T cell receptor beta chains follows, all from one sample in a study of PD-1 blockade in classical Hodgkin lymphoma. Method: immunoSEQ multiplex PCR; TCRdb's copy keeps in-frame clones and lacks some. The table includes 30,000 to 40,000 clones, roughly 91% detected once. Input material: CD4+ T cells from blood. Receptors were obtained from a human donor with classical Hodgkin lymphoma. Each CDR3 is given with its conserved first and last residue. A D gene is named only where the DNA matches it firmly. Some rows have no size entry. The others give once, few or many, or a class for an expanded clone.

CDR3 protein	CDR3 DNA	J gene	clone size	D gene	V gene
CASSLNRPEDEQYF	TGTGCCAGCAGCTTAAACAGGCCTGAGGACGAGCAGTACTTC	TRBJ2-7	once	NA	TRBV5-5
CATSSRGGMETQYF	TGTGCCACCAGCAGCCGCGGGGGCATGGAGACCCAGTACTTC	TRBJ2-5	NA	NA	TRBV15
CASSLVSAGMGTDTQYF	TGTGCCAGCAGCTTAGTGTCCGCAGGGATGGGCACAGATACGCAGTATTTT	TRBJ2-3	NA	NA	TRBV7-8
CASGSGEQFF	TGTGCCAGCGGTTCAGGTGAGCAGTTCTTC	TRBJ2-1	NA	NA	TRBV28
CASSLPAGGNQPQHF	TGTGCCAGCAGCCTCCCGGCGGGGGGCAATCAGCCCCAGCATTTT	TRBJ1-5	NA	NA	TRBV28
CASSPMTAQPNTGELFF	TGTGCCAGCTCACCAATGACAGCACAACCGAACACCGGGGAGCTGTTTTTT	TRBJ2-2	NA	NA	TRBV18
CASSLAWGEKLFF	TGTGCCAGCAGCTTAGCGTGGGGTGAAAAACTGTTTTTT	TRBJ1-4	NA	NA	TRBV7-2
CASSENLNYGYTF	TGCGCCAGCAGTGAGAATCTTAACTATGGCTACACCTTC	TRBJ1-2	NA	NA	TRBV10-1
CASSLAGVFYEQYF	TGTGCCAGCAGTCTAGCGGGAGTGTTTTACGAGCAGTACTTC	TRBJ2-7	NA	TRBD2	TRBV2
CASSFGTGIYEQYF	TGTGCCAGCAGCTTCGGAACAGGGATCTACGAGCAGTACTTC	TRBJ2-7	NA	NA	TRBV7-2
CASSTTDRAYEQYF	TGCGCCAGCAGCACCACTGACAGGGCCTACGAGCAGTACTTC	TRBJ2-7	once	TRBD1	TRBV5-1
CASSGAGTGGASYGYTF	TGCGCCAGCAGCGGAGCCGGGACAGGGGGCGCATCTTACGGCTACACCTTC	TRBJ1-2	NA	TRBD1	TRBV5-1
CASSLAGPGTEAFF	TGTGCCAGTAGCCTCGCCGGGCCGGGGACTGAAGCTTTCTTT	TRBJ1-1	NA	NA	TRBV19
CASSPQGRTEAFF	TGTGCCAGCTCACCACAGGGAAGGACTGAAGCTTTCTTT	TRBJ1-1	NA	NA	TRBV18
CASSFADRGDEQFF	TGTGCCAGCAGCTTCGCGGATCGAGGGGATGAGCAGTTCTTC	TRBJ2-1	NA	NA	TRBV7-9
CASRLAQETQYF	TGTGCCAGCAGGTTAGCCCAAGAGACCCAGTACTTC	TRBJ2-5	NA	NA	TRBV6-1
CASSRPGRGNGYTF	TGTGCCAGCAGTCGACCAGGGAGGGGGAATGGCTACACCTTC	TRBJ1-2	few	NA	TRBV6-5
CASSERGSDTEAFF	TGTGCCAGCTCAGAGAGGGGGTCCGACACTGAAGCTTTCTTT	TRBJ1-1	NA	NA	TRBV7-9
CASSRIAGGETQYF	TGTGCCAGCTCACGAATAGCGGGTGGAGAGACCCAGTACTTC	TRBJ2-5	NA	TRBD2	TRBV18
CASLGTENNSPLHF	TGCGCCAGCCTCGGGACAGAGAATAATTCACCCCTCCACTTT	TRBJ1-6	few	TRBD1	TRBV10-2
CASSRDLNSPLHF	TGTGCCAGCAGCCGAGACTTAAATTCACCCCTCCACTTT	TRBJ1-6	NA	NA	TRBV14
CASTPRGEGNQPQHF	TGTGCCAGCACCCCCAGGGGGGAGGGGAATCAGCCCCAGCATTTT	TRBJ1-5	NA	TRBD1	TRBV28
CASSLGPSHSNQPQHF	TGCGCCAGCAGCTTGGGTCCGAGCCATAGCAATCAGCCCCAGCATTTT	TRBJ1-5	NA	NA	TRBV5-1
CASSLNDREWGEAFF	TGCGCCAGCAGCTTGAATGACAGGGAATGGGGTGAAGCTTTCTTT	TRBJ1-1	NA	TRBD1	TRBV5-1
CASSTQGAGTDTQYF	TGCGCCAGCTCTACACAGGGGGCGGGTACAGATACGCAGTATTTT	TRBJ2-3	once	TRBD1	TRBV5-1
CSTPGSGNTIYF	TGCAGCACCCCGGGATCTGGAAACACCATATATTTT	TRBJ1-3	NA	NA	TRBV29-1
CASSLGTYRVGTEAFF	TGCGCCAGCAGCTTGGGGACCTACAGGGTAGGCACTGAAGCTTTCTTT	TRBJ1-1	NA	NA	TRBV5-1
CASSPRQDTSGNTIYF	TGTGCCAGCTCACCACGACAGGATACTTCGGGAAACACCATATATTTT	TRBJ1-3	NA	NA	TRBV18
CASSPSPGVGQPQHF	TGTGCCAGCTCACCATCACCCGGGGTCGGGCAGCCCCAGCATTTT	TRBJ1-5	NA	NA	TRBV18
CASSWTGTSVNNEQFF	TGTGCCAGCAGCTGGACCGGGACTAGCGTAAACAATGAGCAGTTCTTC	TRBJ2-1	once	TRBD2	TRBV5-5
CASSLAGRSGPETQYF	TGTGCCAGCAGCTTAGCTGGGCGGAGCGGCCCAGAGACCCAGTACTTC	TRBJ2-5	NA	NA	TRBV7-8
CASSIVTGGADTQYF	TGTGCCAGTAGTATAGTAACAGGGGGCGCAGATACGCAGTATTTT	TRBJ2-3	NA	TRBD1	TRBV19
CASSDDRVRREQYF	TGTGCCAGCAGCGACGACAGGGTAAGGAGGGAGCAGTACTTC	TRBJ2-7	NA	TRBD1	TRBV5-6
CASSLAGTSGNNEQFF	TGTGCCAGCAGCTTAGCCGGGACTAGCGGGAACAATGAGCAGTTCTTC	TRBJ2-1	once	TRBD2	TRBV7-2
CASSQTSEGGFF	TGTGCCAGCTCACAGACTAGCGAGGGGGGGTTCTTC	TRBJ2-1	NA	TRBD2	TRBV18
CASSQNLAGSSYEQYF	TGCGCCAGCAGCCAAAATTTAGCGGGATCTTCCTACGAGCAGTACTTC	TRBJ2-7	NA	TRBD2	TRBV4-3
CASKPTGVISYGYTF	TGTGCCAGCAAACCAACAGGGGTAATTTCATATGGCTACACCTTC	TRBJ1-2	NA	TRBD1	TRBV6-1
CASSLAGDYEQYF	TGTGCCAGCAGTTTAGCGGGAGACTACGAGCAGTACTTC	TRBJ2-7	NA	TRBD2	TRBV28
CASSQKPRQGALDGNTIYF	TGCGCCAGCAGCCAAAAGCCGAGACAGGGGGCTTTGGATGGAAACACCATATATTTT	TRBJ1-3	NA	TRBD1	TRBV4-1
CASSPGKVPGANVLTF	TGTGCCAGCAGCCCGGGTAAGGTCCCTGGGGCCAACGTCCTGACTTTC	TRBJ2-6	NA	NA	TRBV6-6
CASSPRGLWSSGNTIYF	TGTGCCAGCAGCCCCCGGGGTTTATGGAGCTCTGGAAACACCATATATTTT	TRBJ1-3	NA	NA	TRBV5-6
CASSSGGSSSGSPLHF	TGTGCCAGCAGCTCCGGGGGAAGTAGTAGTGGTTCACCCCTCCACTTT	TRBJ1-6	NA	NA	TRBV5-4
CASSPGLAGDTDTQYF	TGTGCCAGCAGCCCCGGACTAGCGGGGGACACAGATACGCAGTATTTT	TRBJ2-3	NA	TRBD2	TRBV7-2
CASSFGGSNTEAFF	TGTGCCAGCAGCTTTGGGGGCAGCAACACTGAAGCTTTCTTT	TRBJ1-1	NA	NA	TRBV11-2
CASRTGAFANYGYTF	TGCGCCAGCAGGACAGGGGCCTTCGCTAACTATGGCTACACCTTC	TRBJ1-2	NA	TRBD1	TRBV10-2
CASRQTRPQHF	TGTGCCAGCAGACAGACTAGGCCCCAGCATTTT	TRBJ1-5	NA	NA	TRBV6-1